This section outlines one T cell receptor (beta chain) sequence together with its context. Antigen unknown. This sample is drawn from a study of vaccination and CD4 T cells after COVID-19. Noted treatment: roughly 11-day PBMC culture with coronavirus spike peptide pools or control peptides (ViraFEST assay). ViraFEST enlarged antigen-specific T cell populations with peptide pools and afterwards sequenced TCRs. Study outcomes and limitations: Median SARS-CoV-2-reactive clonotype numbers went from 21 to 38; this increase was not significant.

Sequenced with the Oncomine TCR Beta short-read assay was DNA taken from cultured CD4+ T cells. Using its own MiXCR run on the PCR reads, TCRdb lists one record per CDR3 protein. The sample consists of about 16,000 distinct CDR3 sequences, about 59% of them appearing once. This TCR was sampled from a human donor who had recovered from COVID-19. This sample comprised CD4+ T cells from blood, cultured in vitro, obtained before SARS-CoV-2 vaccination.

This CDR3 reads CASSGLAGGYEQYF. DNA for the CDR3: TGTGCCAGCAGCGGACTAGCGGGAGGCTACGAGCAGTACTTC. The V gene is TRBV7-6, the J gene TRBJ2-7; 14 bases map to TRBD2. The CDR3 covers 14 residues. Germline CDR1 and CDR2: SGHVS and FNYEAQ. V gave up 5 bases and J gave up 3 bases; unmatched junction bases: 0.